This section outlines one T cell receptor (beta chain) sequence together with its context. The target antigen is unknown. Sequenced by immunoSEQ multiplex PCR; TCRdb stores in-frame clones only, minus some. The repertoire consists of over 130,000 clones, with more than 85% occurring once and the leading ten covering 3% to 4%. Trimming removed 7 bases from V and 0 bases from J, with 13 bases in between. Germline values: CDR1 LNHDA, CDR2 SQIVND (reference sequence). The CDR3 contains 15 residues. The data derive from a study of T cell responses to AZD1222 COVID-19 vaccine. General study points: Within unmutated variant regions lay the reported targets of nearly half of spike-specific TCRs. Dominant CD4 TCR responses targeted spike regions 160-218 and 743-854. Sampling captured repertoires only after the peak T cell response. Donors, mostly white British, included more females; clonal diversity was possibly underestimated.

The source was peripheral blood, collected 28 days after the second AZD1222 dose. The source of this sequence is an adult who received the AZD1222 COVID-19 vaccine. The gene calls are TRBV19 and TRBJ1-5, with unresolved D. The CDR3 DNA sequence: TGTGCCAGTACTACGAACCCTCTTAGCAATCAGCCCCAGCATTTT. It specifies CASTTNPLSNQPQHF.